This entry concerns a single T cell receptor (beta chain). Assay: immunoSEQ multiplex PCR; the TCRdb copy retains only in-frame clones and omits some. The table includes some 6,500 clones, more than 95% detected once. This entry comes from a study of naive CD8 T cells in extremely preterm neonates. In the study overall: Adult ages are 25-50 years in the abstract, 20-50 in methods.

Germline assignment: CDR1 MNHEY and CDR2 SMNVEV (reference sequence). The CDR3 has 14 amino acids. Healthy nonsmoking adults and healthy children aged roughly 15-56 months donated peripheral blood. Live Annexin V-negative naive CD3+CD8+CD45RA+CCR7+ T cells were sorted. This clonotype was obtained from a human donor in good health. The chain couples TRBV27 to TRBJ2-5; 7 positions match TRBD1. The DNA matches TRBJ2-7 better at its end, which makes the J call doubtful. Sequencing was performed on naive CD8+ T cells from blood. CDR3 DNA: TGTGCCAGCAGTCTTCGACAGGGTACGTACGAGCAGTACTTC. Amino acid sequence: CASSLRQGTYEQYF.